These 6 T cell receptor beta chains share one sample of origin, sequenced in a study of sequential checkpoint blockade in melanoma. Data came from immunoSEQ multiplex PCR; TCRdb stores just in-frame clones and leaves some out. The sample holds fewer than 40,000 clones; around nine tenths are singletons and the top ten take about an eighth. Treatment of the sample: randomized to nivolumab then ipilimumab (arm A) or the reverse (arm B). The sample was CD8+ T cells sorted from blood (inferred from file names), taken from a patient given nivolumab and ipilimumab in sequence. The receptors come from a human donor with melanoma.

This clone has a handful of counts. The rearrangement links TRBV7-9 to TRBJ1-2; 8 nucleotides line up with TRBD1. The CDR3 totals 16 residues. Per the germline V gene, CDR1 is SEHNR and CDR2 is FQNEAQ (reference sequence). V lost 5 bases and J lost 8; bases outside the gene matches: 16. This chain's CDR3 is CASSLEDRARLEGYTF. Here the CDR3 DNA reads TGTGCCAGCAGCCTGGAGGACAGGGCCCGTTTAGAAGGCTACACCTTC.

The V call is TRBV2, the J call TRBJ2-7; the D gene is possibly TRBD1 (5 bases). This CDR3 is 14 amino acids long. Looked up from germline, CDR1 is SNHLY and CDR2 is FYNNEI. The ends were cut back, 6 bases at V and 7 bases at J, with 19 bases in the middle. CDR3 region: CASSSGQGMGEQYF. In nucleotides, the CDR3 is TGTGCCAGCAGCTCGGGTCAGGGAATGGGGGAGCAGTACTTC.

V and J are TRBV7-9 and TRBJ2-2; D is possibly TRBD1 (5 bases). The CDR3 is 14 residues long. V lost 2 bases to trimming and J lost 7 bases, with 11 bases between them. In germline, CDR1 is SEHNR, CDR2 FQNEAQ (reference sequence). The CDR3 region is CASSLISGHGELFF. Written as DNA, the CDR3 is TGTGCCAGCAGCTTAATTTCAGGGCACGGGGAGCTGTTTTTT.

Here the CDR3 reads CASSLLGVRGYTF. CDR3 sequence (DNA): TGTGCCAGCAGTTTACTCGGGGTTCGTGGCTACACCTTC. The gene calls are TRBV28 and TRBJ1-2; D is ambiguous. V was clipped by 2 bases and J by 7 bases, with 11 bases between them. CDR1 is MDHEN, CDR2 SYDVKM, per germline. The CDR3 covers 13 residues.

The rearrangement links TRBV28 to TRBJ1-5; 7 bases are shared with TRBD1. Germline CDR1 MDHEN, CDR2 SYDVKM. This CDR3 region has 16 residues. V shed 5 bases, J shed 1 base, and the junction held 8 bases outside the gene matches. CDR3 loop: CASSLLGGGSNQPQHF. CDR3 DNA sequence: TGTGCCAGCAGTCTCTTAGGGGGCGGAAGCAATCAGCCCCAGCATTTT.

The chain is built from TRBV27 and TRBJ2-2; TRBD2 matches 8 bases. CDR1 and CDR2 from the germline V gene are MNHEY and SMNVEV (reference sequence). V shed 4 bases, J shed 0 bases, and the junction held 7 bases outside the gene matches. The CDR3 runs to 17 residues. Here the CDR3 reads CASSSRLALTNTGELFF. The CDR3 DNA reads as TGTGCCAGCAGTTCCAGACTAGCGTTAACGAACACCGGGGAGCTGTTTTTT.